This T cell receptor (beta chain) was captured by sequencing in a study of blood T cell repertoires in COVID-19. Turning to the study itself: Recovered participants had two consecutive negative NP/OP PCR tests, healthcare professional clearance, or symptom resolution. PBMCs, B-cell-depleted T cells, or T cells provided the cDNA or gDNA that made up the material.

This table comes from immunoSEQ multiplex PCR, and its TCRdb copy is limited to in-frame clones, with some not included. This sample yields 200,000 to 250,000 clones, of which around 85% are seen a single time; 3% to 3.5% belongs to the top ten. The receptor comes from a woman aged 45 to 65 in a cohort exposed to, infected with or recovered from COVID-19 (not recorded which). The sample was PBMCs or T cells enriched from blood (not recorded which).

The CDR3 bases are TGTGCCAGCAGAAAAGGGGACAGGGAAGGCGAAAAACTGTTTTTT. Translating gives CASRKGDREGEKLFF. J is TRBJ1-4 and V is TRBV6-5; 9 nucleotides line up with TRBD1. Germline V gives CDR1 MNHEY, CDR2 SVGAGI. There are 15 residues in the CDR3. J gave up 8 bases and V 6 bases, and 10 bases lay outside the gene matches.